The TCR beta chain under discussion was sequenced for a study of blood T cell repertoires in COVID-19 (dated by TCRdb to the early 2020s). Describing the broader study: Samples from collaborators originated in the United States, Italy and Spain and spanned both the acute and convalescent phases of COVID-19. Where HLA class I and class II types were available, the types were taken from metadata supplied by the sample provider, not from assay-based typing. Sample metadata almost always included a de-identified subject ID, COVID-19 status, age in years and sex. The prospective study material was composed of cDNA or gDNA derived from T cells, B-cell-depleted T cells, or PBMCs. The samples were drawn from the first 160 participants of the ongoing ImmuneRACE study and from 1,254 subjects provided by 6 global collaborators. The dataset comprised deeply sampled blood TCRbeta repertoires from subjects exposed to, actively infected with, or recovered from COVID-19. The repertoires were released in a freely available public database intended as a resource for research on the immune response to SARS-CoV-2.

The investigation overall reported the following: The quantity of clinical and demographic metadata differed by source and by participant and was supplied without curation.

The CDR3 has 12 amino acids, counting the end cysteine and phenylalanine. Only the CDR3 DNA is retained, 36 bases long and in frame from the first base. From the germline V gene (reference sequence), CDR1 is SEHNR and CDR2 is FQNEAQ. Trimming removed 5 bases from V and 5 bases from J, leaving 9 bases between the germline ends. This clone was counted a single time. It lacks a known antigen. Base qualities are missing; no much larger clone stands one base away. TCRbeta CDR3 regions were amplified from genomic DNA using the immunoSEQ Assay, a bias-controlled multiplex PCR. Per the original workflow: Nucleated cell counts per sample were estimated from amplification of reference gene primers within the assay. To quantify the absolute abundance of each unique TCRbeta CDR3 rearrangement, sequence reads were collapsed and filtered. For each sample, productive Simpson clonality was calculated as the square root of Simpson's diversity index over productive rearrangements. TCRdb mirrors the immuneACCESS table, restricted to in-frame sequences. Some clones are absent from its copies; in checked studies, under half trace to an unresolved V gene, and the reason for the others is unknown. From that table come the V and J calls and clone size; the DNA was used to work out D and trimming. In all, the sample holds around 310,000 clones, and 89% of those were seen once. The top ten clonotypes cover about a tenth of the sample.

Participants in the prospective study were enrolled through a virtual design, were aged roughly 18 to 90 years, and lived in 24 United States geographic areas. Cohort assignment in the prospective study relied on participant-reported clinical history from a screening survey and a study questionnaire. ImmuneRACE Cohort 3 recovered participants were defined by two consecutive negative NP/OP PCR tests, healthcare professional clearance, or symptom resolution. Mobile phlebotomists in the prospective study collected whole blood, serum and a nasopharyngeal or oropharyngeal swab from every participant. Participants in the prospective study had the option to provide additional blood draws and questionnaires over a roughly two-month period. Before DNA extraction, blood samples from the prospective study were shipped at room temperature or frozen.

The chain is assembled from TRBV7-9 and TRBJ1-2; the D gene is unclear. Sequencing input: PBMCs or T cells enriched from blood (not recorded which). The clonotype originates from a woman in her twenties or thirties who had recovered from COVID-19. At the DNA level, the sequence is TGTGCCAGCAGCAAAGTCGGTTATGGCTACACCTTC. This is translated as CASSKVGYGYTF. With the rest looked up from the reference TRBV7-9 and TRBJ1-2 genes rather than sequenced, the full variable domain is DTGVSQNPRHKITKRGQNVTFRCDPISEHNRLYWYRQTLGQGPEFLTYFQNEAQLEKSRLLSDRFSAERPKGSFSTLEIQRTEQGDSAMYLCASSKVGYGYTFGSGTRLTVV.